These 9 T cell receptor beta chains originate from one sample sequenced in a study of blood T cell repertoires in COVID-19. Data came from immunoSEQ multiplex PCR; TCRdb stores just in-frame clones and leaves some out. Of fewer than 200,000 clones listed, roughly 80% were seen once; the top ten hold roughly 17%. The sequenced sample consisted of PBMCs or T cells enriched from blood (not recorded which). Receptors originate from a woman between 50 and 59 years old who had recovered from COVID-19.

V is TRBV21-1 and J is TRBJ1-2. TRBV21-1 is a recognized pseudogene. The CDR3 covers 15 residues. The CDR3 bases are TGTGCCAGCAGCAAAGTTGGAGTGCTCATCTATGGCTACACCTTC. Amino acids: CASSKVGVLIYGYTF.

The chain joins TRBV3-1 (or the pseudogene TRBV3-2) to TRBJ2-7; TRBD1 might be the D (6 bases). Germline CDR1 LGHDT, CDR2 YNNKEL (reference sequence). The CDR3 runs to 16 residues. The germline V and J ends were trimmed by 4 bases and 8 bases, with 24 bases remaining between them. CDR3 nucleotides: TGTGCCAGCAGCCTATATAGACCGGGACAAGCCGGGCAGCAGTACTTC. It codes for CASSLYRPGQAGQQYF.

This clone was counted a few times. V usage is TRBV24-1 and J usage is TRBJ2-1; 12 bases line up with TRBD2. From germline, CDR1 is KGHDR and CDR2 SFDVKD. V trimming: 3 bases; J trimming: 4 bases; junction bases outside the gene matches: 6. The CDR3 contains 17 residues. The CDR3 loop reads CATSDVLAGGIYNEQFF. In DNA form, the CDR3 reads TGTGCCACCAGTGATGTACTAGCGGGAGGTATATACAATGAGCAGTTCTTC.

This clone has only a few counts. V usage is TRBV29-1 and J usage is TRBJ1-5; 7 nucleotides match TRBD1. The CDR3 has 13 amino acids. CDR1 SQVTM and CDR2 ANQGSEA come from the germline V gene. The V segment lost 6 bases and the J segment 5 bases; nucleotides outside the gene matches: 7. CDR3 in amino acids: CSVAGQEHQPQHF. The CDR3 DNA reads TGCAGCGTGGCTGGACAGGAGCATCAGCCCCAGCATTTT.

The chain carries TRBV30 and TRBJ1-6, with 7 bases identical to TRBD1. The germline V gene has CDR1 GTSNPN and CDR2 SVGIG (reference sequence). V gave up 4 bases and J gave up 7 bases; unmatched junction bases: 4. This CDR3 is 13 amino acids long. Here the CDR3 DNA reads TGTGCCTGGACTCAAGGGGGCAATTCACCCCTCCACTTT. Amino acid sequence: CAWTQGGNSPLHF.

The chain links TRBV11-2 to TRBJ2-5, with TRBD2 matching 9 bases. V shed 2 bases and J 5 bases; nucleotides not matched to a gene: 9. Germline V gene lookup returns CDR1 SGHAT and CDR2 FQNNGV. The CDR3 is 16 residues long. The CDR3 is CASSLNLAGFGETQYF. As DNA, the CDR3 is TGTGCCAGCAGCTTAAATCTAGCGGGATTTGGTGAGACCCAGTACTTC.

The V gene is TRBV5-1, the J gene TRBJ2-1, with a possible D match to TRBD1 (5 bases). CDR3 length: 15 amino acids. V dropped 0 bases and J dropped 4 bases, with 11 bases sitting between them. Germline CDR1 is SGHRS and CDR2 is YFSETQ. The CDR3 sequence is CASSLERGVYNEQFF. In DNA, the CDR3 is TGCGCCAGCAGCTTGGAAAGGGGCGTGTACAATGAGCAGTTCTTC.

This clone showed up just once. The chain employs TRBV7-3 and TRBJ2-6, with a possible D match to TRBD1 (5 bases). V was cut by 0 bases and J by 0 bases, with 9 bases left in between. Germline V CDR1 and CDR2: SGHTA, FQGTGA. This CDR3 spans 17 amino acids. As DNA, the CDR3 is TGTGCCAGCAGCTTAACGAAGGGGAACTCTGGGGCCAACGTCCTGACTTTC. It codes for CASSLTKGNSGANVLTF. The full variable domain, in which reference TRBV7-3 and TRBJ2-6 provide the parts outside the CDR3, is GAGVSQTPSNKVTEKGKYVELRCDPISGHTALYWYRQSLGQGPEFLIYFQGTGAADDSGLPNDRFFAVRPEGSVSTLKIQRTERGDSAVYLCASSLTKGNSGANVLTFGAGSRLTVL.

The V and J genes are TRBV5-1 and TRBJ2-2; D unresolved. This CDR3 is built from 16 residues. Germline CDR1 reads SGHRS; CDR2 reads YFSETQ. V gave up 6 bases and J gave up 3 bases, with 18 bases separating them. The CDR3 DNA is TGCGCCAGCACACTGACTCCAACTCGGGACACCGGGGAGCTGTTTTTT. Its translation is CASTLTPTRDTGELFF.